Presented here are 13 T cell receptor beta chains from one specimen sequenced in a study of shared clonotypes between healthy human individuals. The protocol was immunoSEQ multiplex PCR, while the TCRdb copy is restricted to in-frame clones and leaves out a portion. The table includes some 2,500,000 clones, about nine tenths detected once. The sample comprised naive CD4+ T cells from PBMCs. Subset reported: CD45RA+ positively selected. The receptors were sampled from a man younger than 30 in good health. Some clones in this sample may be carry-over from other donors' samples.

On this clone: In the same sample, other DNA sequences code for this CDR3. V is TRBV6-5 and J is TRBJ2-1; D ambiguous. V lost 5 bases and J 9 bases, leaving 11 bases between the germline ends. The germline V gene encodes CDR1 MNHEY and CDR2 SVGAGI. The CDR3 loop spans 12 amino acids. The DNA for the CDR3 is TGTGCCAGCAGTCCCCCCTCAAGTGAGCAGTTCTTC. It encodes CASSPPSSEQFF.

V is TRBV9 and J is TRBJ1-3; D is unclear. This CDR3 region has 13 residues. CDR1 and CDR2 from the germline V gene are SGDLS and YYNGEE. Trimming took off 4 bases at V and 2 bases at J, with 7 bases between the two ends. CDR3 DNA sequence: TGTGCCAGCAGCCCTCGACCTGGAAACACCATATATTTT. Protein: CASSPRPGNTIYF. Full variable domain (outside the CDR3, taken from reference TRBV9 and TRBJ1-3): DSGVTQTPKHLITATGQRVTLRCSPRSGDLSVYWYQQSLDQGLQFLIQYYNGEERAKGNILERFSAQQFPDLHSELNLSSLELGDSALYFCASSPRPGNTIYFGEGSWLTVV.

The CDR3 reads CATSPRRVASGEQYF. For the CDR3, the DNA is TGTGCCACCAGTCCCCGGCGCGTAGCGTCGGGCGAGCAGTACTTC. The rearrangement uses TRBV15 and TRBJ2-7, with D possibly being TRBD2 (5 bases). Germline V gives CDR1 LNHNV, CDR2 YYDKDF (reference sequence). V lost 6 bases and J 6 bases, leaving 21 bases between the germline ends. CDR3 length: 15 amino acids.

V gene TRBV18 combines with J gene TRBJ2-1; the match to TRBD2 covers 13 bases. V was clipped by 4 bases and J by 3 bases; unmatched bases: 12. CDR1 KGHSH and CDR2 LQKENI come from the germline V gene. This CDR3 region has 19 residues. CDR3 sequence: CASSHILAGGPGGYNEQFF. CDR3 DNA sequence: TGTGCCAGCTCACATATACTAGCGGGAGGGCCGGGAGGCTACAATGAGCAGTTCTTC.

The chain carries TRBV5-1 and TRBJ2-3; 11 bases match TRBD2. The germline gives CDR1 SGHRS, CDR2 YFSETQ. CDR3 length: 16 amino acids. The trim removed 3 bases at V and 2 bases at J, leaving 5 bases unmatched. The DNA for the CDR3 is TGCGCCAGCAGCTCGGGACTAGCGGTTCTCACAGATACGCAGTATTTT. Translating it yields CASSSGLAVLTDTQYF.

The chain joins TRBV7-9 to TRBJ1-2; the D is unclear. Trimming took off 3 bases at V and 1 base at J, with 6 bases between the two ends. Looked up from germline, CDR1 is SEHNR and CDR2 is FQNEAQ (reference sequence). This CDR3 has 13 residues. In DNA, the CDR3 is TGTGCCAGCAGCTTTGGGGTTAACTATGGCTACACCTTC. Translation: CASSFGVNYGYTF.

The rearrangement joins TRBV6-1 to TRBJ2-6; 7 nucleotides line up with TRBD1. Trimming cost V 6 bases and J 0 bases; bases outside gene matches: 2. The CDR3 extends over 15 amino acids. Germline V lookup: CDR1 MNHNS, CDR2 SASEGT. Here the CDR3 DNA reads TGTGCCAGCAGGGGGACAGACTCTGGGGCCAACGTCCTGACTTTC. As protein: CASRGTDSGANVLTF.

This chain connects TRBV5-4 to TRBJ2-5, with D possibly being TRBD1 or TRBD2 (6 bases each). This CDR3 spans 14 amino acids. Trimming removed 2 bases at V and 3 bases at J, with 11 bases between. Per germline, CDR1 SGHNT and CDR2 YYREEE (reference sequence). The CDR3 region is CASSFGGGEETQYF. CDR3 in DNA: TGTGCCAGCAGCTTCGGGGGCGGGGAAGAGACCCAGTACTTC.

This clone was observed a single time. The V call is TRBV7-6, the J call TRBJ2-5; D could derive from TRBD1 or TRBD2 (5 bases each). The germline V gene has CDR1 SGHVS and CDR2 FNYEAQ. V dropped 5 bases and J dropped 4 bases, with 20 bases sitting between them. The CDR3 is 16 amino acids. The CDR3 DNA reads TGTGCCAGCAGCCCCCGGACAAGGGATGGGGGAGAGACCCAGTACTTC. Its translation: CASSPRTRDGGETQYF.

V usage is TRBV5-8 and J usage is TRBJ1-1; 7 bases match TRBD1. Germline CDR1 reads SGHTS; CDR2 reads YDEGEE. With V trimmed by 7 bases and J by 3 bases, 12 bases remained unmatched. This CDR3 has 15 amino acids. CDR3 in amino acids: CASHRGGGEDTEAFF. In DNA, the CDR3 is TGTGCCAGCCACAGGGGTGGGGGTGAGGACACTGAAGCTTTCTTT.

V gene TRBV29-1 combines with J gene TRBJ2-7, with 7 bases identical to TRBD1. J gave up 5 bases and V 6 bases, and 4 bases lay outside the gene matches. This CDR3 is built from 11 residues. Germline V lookup: CDR1 SQVTM, CDR2 ANQGSEA. In nucleotides, the CDR3 is TGCAGCGTATGGGACAGCCACGAGCAGTACTTC. This sequence encodes CSVWDSHEQYF.

This clone was observed a single time. The chain recombines TRBV27 with TRBJ1-1, with D possibly TRBD1 on 5 matching bases. V gave up 4 bases and J gave up 7 bases, with 19 bases separating them. CDR1 and CDR2 from the germline V gene are MNHEY and SMNVEV (reference sequence). The CDR3 runs to 15 residues. CDR3 sequence: CASSSLRDPGSEAFF. DNA of the CDR3: TGTGCCAGCAGTTCCCTCCGGGACCCGGGTAGTGAAGCTTTCTTT.

J is TRBJ2-2 and V is TRBV27; possibly TRBD1 or TRBD2 for D (5 bases each). V was shortened by 0 bases and J by 0 bases, with 14 bases between the two germline ends. Looked up from germline, CDR1 is MNHEY and CDR2 is SMNVEV (reference sequence). The CDR3 extends over 18 amino acids. The CDR3 is CASSLSGYGGSNTGELFF. The CDR3, as DNA: TGTGCCAGCAGTTTATCGGGTTATGGGGGTTCGAACACCGGGGAGCTGTTTTTT.